Only one count was recorded for the clone carrying this T cell receptor (beta chain). This CDR3 has 15 residues. The junction had 4 bases not matched to a gene; V was cut back by 8 bases and J by 0 bases. Germline V CDR1 and CDR2: MNHNS, SASEGT. Sequencing was performed with immunoSEQ multiplex PCR; in TCRdb, only in-frame clones are kept and a portion is missing. The table lists 2,500,000 or so clones, about 90% of them singletons, with 0.37% in the top ten. This specimen comes from a study of shared clonotypes between healthy human individuals. Sequences were obtained from naive CD4+ T cells from PBMCs. Subset noted: CD45RA+ positively selected. This receptor was obtained from a man aged 18-30 years in good health. Some clones in this sample may be carry-over from other donors' samples. The chain links TRBV6-1 to TRBJ2-6, with TRBD1 matching 7 bases. In DNA, the CDR3 is TGTGCCAGCTGGACAGGAGACTCTGGGGCCAACGTCCTGACTTTC. Encoded protein: CASWTGDSGANVLTF.